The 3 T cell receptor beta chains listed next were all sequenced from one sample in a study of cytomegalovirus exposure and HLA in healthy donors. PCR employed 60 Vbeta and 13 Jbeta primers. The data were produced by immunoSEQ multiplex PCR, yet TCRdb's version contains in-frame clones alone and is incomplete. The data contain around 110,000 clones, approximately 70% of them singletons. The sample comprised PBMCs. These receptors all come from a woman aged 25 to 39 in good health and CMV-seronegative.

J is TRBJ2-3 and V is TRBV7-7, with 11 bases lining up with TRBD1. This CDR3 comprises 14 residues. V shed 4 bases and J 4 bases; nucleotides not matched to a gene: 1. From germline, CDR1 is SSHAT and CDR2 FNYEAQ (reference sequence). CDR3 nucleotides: TGTGCCAGCAGCTGGGGACAGGGGGCAGATACGCAGTATTTT. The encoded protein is CASSWGQGADTQYF.

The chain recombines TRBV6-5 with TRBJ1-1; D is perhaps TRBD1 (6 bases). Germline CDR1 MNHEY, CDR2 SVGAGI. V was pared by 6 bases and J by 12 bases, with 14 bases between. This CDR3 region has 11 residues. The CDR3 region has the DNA TGTGCCAGCAGCCACCCGGGACATACTTTCTTT. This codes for CASSHPGHTFF.

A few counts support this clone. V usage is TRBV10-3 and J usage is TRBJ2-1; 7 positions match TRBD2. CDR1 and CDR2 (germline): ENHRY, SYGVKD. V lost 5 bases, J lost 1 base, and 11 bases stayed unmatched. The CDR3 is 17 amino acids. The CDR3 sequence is CAISIQGGEGSYNEQFF. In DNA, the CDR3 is TGTGCCATCAGTATCCAGGGAGGGGAGGGATCCTACAATGAGCAGTTCTTC.